This T cell receptor (beta chain) emerged from a study of T cells in tuberculosis. Study as a whole: Sequenced TCRs come from CD1B-GMM tetramer-binding T cells.

The V end was cut by 10 bases, the J end by 0 bases, with 22 bases between. The CDR3 is made up of 17 amino acids. CDR1 is MDHEN, CDR2 SYDVKM, per germline. Tuberculin skin test and IGRA determined adolescents' latent tuberculosis status at entry. The assay was immunoSEQ multiplex PCR, and TCRdb's table has in-frame clones only and misses some. The data contain tens of thousands of clones, around 90% of them singletons. Concerning this clone: Its antigen is still unknown.

General study results and limits: Active tuberculosis TCR-alpha repertoires lay closer to GMM-specific TCRs than IGRA-negative controls, suggesting clonal expansion.

The chain is built from TRBV28 and TRBJ1-5; TRBD1 is a possible D gene (6 bases). The sample taken for sequencing was PBMCs. The TCR comes from a donor aged 10-30 years with latent tuberculosis or without tuberculosis infection. Some clones in this sample may be carry-over from other donors' samples. CDR3 sequence: CATEGGAPGYSNQPQHF. The CDR3 nucleotides read TGTGCCACCGAGGGGGGGGCCCCTGGATATAGCAATCAGCCCCAGCATTTT. The full variable domain, rest sourced from reference TRBV28 and TRBJ1-5, is DVKVTQSSRYLVKRTGEKVFLECVQDMDHENMFWYRQDPGLGLRLIYFSYDVKMKEKGDIPEGYSVSREKKERFSLILESASTNQTSMYLCATEGGAPGYSNQPQHFGDGTRLSIL.